This T cell receptor (beta chain) was obtained from a study of shared clonotypes between healthy human individuals. Study-wide results and limits: In contrast to clonotypes shared by all four donors, non-shared clonotypes had lower generation probabilities.

Germline V lookup: CDR1 MNHNS, CDR2 SASEGT. V was pared by 5 bases and J by 0 bases, with 3 bases of the junction left unmatched. The CDR3 extends over 15 amino acids. Every subset had its genomic DNA shared out evenly among several immunoSEQ plates. Authors' analysis steps: From ImmunoSEQ came sequences covering only the junction and carrying no quality scores, so filtering differed. The method was immunoSEQ multiplex PCR; TCRdb's version includes in-frame clones alone and lacks a portion of them. The V and J calls and clone size were taken over from that table, and D and trimming were inferred from the DNA. The table has some 2,500,000 clones, more than 85% seen once. With regard to this clone: Its antigen is undetermined.

Donors, healthy HIV-negative adults, lacked recent acute infections or vaccinations. The sample comprised naive CD4+ T cells from PBMCs. The subset denotes: CD45RA+ positively selected. The J gene is TRBJ1-5, the V gene TRBV6-1, with 8 bases aligning to TRBD1. The sequence was collected from a man aged 18 to 29 in good health. Some clones in this sample may be carry-over from other donors' samples. DNA for the CDR3: TGTGCCAGCAGTCCGGGACAGGCTAGCAATCAGCCCCAGCATTTT. Translating it yields CASSPGQASNQPQHF.